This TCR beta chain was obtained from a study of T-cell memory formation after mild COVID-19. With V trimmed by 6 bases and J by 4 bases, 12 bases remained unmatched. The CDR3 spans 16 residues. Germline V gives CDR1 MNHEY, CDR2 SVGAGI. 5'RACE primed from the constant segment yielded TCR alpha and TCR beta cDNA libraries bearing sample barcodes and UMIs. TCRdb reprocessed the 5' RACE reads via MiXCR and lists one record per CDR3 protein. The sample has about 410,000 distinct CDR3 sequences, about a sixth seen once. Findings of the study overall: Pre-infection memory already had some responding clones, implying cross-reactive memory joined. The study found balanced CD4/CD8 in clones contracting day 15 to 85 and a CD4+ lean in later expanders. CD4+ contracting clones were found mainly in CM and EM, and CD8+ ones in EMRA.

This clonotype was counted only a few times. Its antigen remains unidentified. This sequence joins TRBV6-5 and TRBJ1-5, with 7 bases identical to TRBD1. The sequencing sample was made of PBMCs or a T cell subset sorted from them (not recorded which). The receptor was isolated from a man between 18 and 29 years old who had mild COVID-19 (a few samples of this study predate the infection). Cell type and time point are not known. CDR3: CASSPMNRGGNQPQHF. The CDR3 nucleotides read TGTGCCAGCAGCCCTATGAACAGGGGTGGGAATCAGCCCCAGCATTTT.